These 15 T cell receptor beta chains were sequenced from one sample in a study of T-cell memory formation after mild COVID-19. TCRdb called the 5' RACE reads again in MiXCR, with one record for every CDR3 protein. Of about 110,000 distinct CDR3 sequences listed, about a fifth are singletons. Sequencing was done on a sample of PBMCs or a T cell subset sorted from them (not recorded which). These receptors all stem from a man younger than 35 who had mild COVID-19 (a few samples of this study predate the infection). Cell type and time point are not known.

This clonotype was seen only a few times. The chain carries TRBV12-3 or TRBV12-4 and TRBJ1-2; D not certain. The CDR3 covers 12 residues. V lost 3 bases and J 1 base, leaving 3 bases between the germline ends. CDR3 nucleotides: TGTGCCAGCAGTTTCTATAACTATGGCTACACCTTC. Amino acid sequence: CASSFYNYGYTF.

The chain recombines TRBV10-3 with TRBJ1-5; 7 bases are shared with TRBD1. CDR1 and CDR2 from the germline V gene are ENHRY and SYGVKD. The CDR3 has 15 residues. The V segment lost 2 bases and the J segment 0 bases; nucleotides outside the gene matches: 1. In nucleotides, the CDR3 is TGTGCCATCAGTGAGCAGGGGGATAGCAATCAGCCCCAGCATTTT. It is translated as CAISEQGDSNQPQHF.

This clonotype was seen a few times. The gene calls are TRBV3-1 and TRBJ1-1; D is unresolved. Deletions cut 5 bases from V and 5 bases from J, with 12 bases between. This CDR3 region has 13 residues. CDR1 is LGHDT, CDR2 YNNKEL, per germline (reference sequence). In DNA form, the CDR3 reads TGTGCCAGCAGCATCTCCCTCCAAACTGAAGCTTTCTTT. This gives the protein CASSISLQTEAFF.

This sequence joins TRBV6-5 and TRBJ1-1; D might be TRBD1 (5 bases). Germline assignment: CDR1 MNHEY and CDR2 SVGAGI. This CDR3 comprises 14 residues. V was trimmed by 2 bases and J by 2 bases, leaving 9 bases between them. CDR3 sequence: CASSYPGSNTEAFF. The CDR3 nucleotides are TGTGCCAGCAGTTACCCAGGGTCAAACACTGAAGCTTTCTTT.

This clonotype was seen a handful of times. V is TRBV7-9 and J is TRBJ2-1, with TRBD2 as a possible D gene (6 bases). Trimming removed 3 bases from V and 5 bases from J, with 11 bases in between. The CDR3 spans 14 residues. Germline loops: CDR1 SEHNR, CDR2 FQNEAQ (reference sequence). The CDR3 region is CASSLALANNEQFF. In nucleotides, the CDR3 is TGTGCCAGCAGCTTGGCCCTAGCGAACAATGAGCAGTTCTTC.

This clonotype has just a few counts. DNA for the CDR3: TGTGCCAGCAGTCCTCGGGGGGAGCGGGTCCAAGAGACCCAGTACTTC. Its translation is CASSPRGERVQETQYF. The chain employs TRBV6-2 or TRBV6-3 and TRBJ2-5, with 7 nucleotides matching TRBD2. This CDR3 spans 16 amino acids. Germline-derived CDR1 and CDR2 are MNHEY and SVGEGT. Trimming cost V 5 bases and J 1 base; bases outside gene matches: 10.

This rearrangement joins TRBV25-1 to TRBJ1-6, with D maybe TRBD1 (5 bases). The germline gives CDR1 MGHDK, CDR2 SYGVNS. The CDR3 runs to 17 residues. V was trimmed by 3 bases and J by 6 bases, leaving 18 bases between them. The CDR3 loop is CASSDLTGGRINSPLHF. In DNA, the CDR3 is TGTGCCAGCAGTGATTTGACCGGGGGACGGATTAATTCACCCCTCCACTTT. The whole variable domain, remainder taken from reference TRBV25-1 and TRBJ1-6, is EADIYQTPRYLVIGTGKKITLECSQTMGHDKMYWYQQDPGMELHLIHYSYGVNSTEKGDLSSESTVSRIRTEHFPLTLESARPSHTSQYLCASSDLTGGRINSPLHFGNGTRLTVT.

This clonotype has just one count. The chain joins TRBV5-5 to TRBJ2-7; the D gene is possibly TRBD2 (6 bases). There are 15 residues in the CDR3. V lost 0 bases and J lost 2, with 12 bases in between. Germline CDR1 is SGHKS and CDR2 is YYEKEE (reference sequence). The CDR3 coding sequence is TGTGCCAGCAGCTTGGGGGCAGGGAGGCCCTACGAGCAGTACTTC. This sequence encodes CASSLGAGRPYEQYF.

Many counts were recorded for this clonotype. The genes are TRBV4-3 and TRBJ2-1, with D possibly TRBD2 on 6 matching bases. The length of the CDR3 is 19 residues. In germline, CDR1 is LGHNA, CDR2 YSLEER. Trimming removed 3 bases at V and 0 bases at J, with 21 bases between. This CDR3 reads CASSHEPGGGSSSYNEQFF. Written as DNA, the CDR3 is TGCGCCAGCAGCCATGAGCCGGGTGGGGGGTCTAGCTCCTACAATGAGCAGTTCTTC.

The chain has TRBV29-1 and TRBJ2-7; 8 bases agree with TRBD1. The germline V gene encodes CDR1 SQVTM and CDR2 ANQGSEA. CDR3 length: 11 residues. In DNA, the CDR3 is TGCAGTGGAGGACAGGGTAACGAGCAGTACTTC. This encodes CSGGQGNEQYF.

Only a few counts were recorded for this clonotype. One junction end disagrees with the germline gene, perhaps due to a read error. The CDR3 coding sequence is TGTGCCAGCAGCTCCGGGACACTCAACTTC. Protein: CASSSGTLNF. The V gene is TRBV7-9, the J gene TRBJ1-2, with a weak D call TRBD1 (6 bases). CDR1 and CDR2 from the germline V gene are SEHNR and FQNEAQ (reference sequence). The CDR3 has 10 amino acids. The full variable domain, in which reference TRBV7-9 and TRBJ1-2 provide the parts outside the CDR3, is DTGVSQNPRHKITKRGQNVTFRCDPISEHNRLYWYRQTLGQGPEFLTYFQNEAQLEKSRLLSDRFSAERPKGSFSTLEIQRTEQGDSAMYLCASSSGTLNFGSGTRLTVV.

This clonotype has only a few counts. CDR3 sequence (DNA): TGTGCCAGTAGTATGACCAGGAGCTCCTACAATGAGCAGTTCTTC. Translating gives CASSMTRSSYNEQFF. J is TRBJ2-1 and V is TRBV19, with no clear D. Trimming took 3 bases from V and 0 from J, leaving 9 bases between them. Germline assignment: CDR1 LNHDA and CDR2 SQIVND (reference sequence). This CDR3 region has 15 residues.

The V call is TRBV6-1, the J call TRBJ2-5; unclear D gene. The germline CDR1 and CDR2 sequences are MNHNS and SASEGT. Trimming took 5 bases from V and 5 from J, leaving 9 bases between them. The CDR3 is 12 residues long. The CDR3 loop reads CASSFPLETQYF. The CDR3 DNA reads TGTGCCAGCAGTTTCCCTCTGGAGACCCAGTACTTC.

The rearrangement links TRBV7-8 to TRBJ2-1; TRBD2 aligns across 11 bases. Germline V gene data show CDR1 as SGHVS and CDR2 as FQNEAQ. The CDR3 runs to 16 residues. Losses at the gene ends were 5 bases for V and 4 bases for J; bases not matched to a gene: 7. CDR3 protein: CASSQLAGGSYNEQFF. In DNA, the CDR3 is TGTGCCAGCAGCCAGTTAGCGGGGGGGTCGTACAATGAGCAGTTCTTC.

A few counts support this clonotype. CDR3 sequence (DNA): TGTGCCAGCAACCCGGGACAAGGGGGCACCGGGGAGCTGTTTTTT. It encodes CASNPGQGGTGELFF. The chain combines TRBV12-3 or TRBV12-4 with TRBJ2-2, with D possibly matching TRBD1 (6 bases). The germline V and J ends were trimmed by 7 bases and 4 bases, with 16 bases remaining between them. CDR3 length: 15 residues.